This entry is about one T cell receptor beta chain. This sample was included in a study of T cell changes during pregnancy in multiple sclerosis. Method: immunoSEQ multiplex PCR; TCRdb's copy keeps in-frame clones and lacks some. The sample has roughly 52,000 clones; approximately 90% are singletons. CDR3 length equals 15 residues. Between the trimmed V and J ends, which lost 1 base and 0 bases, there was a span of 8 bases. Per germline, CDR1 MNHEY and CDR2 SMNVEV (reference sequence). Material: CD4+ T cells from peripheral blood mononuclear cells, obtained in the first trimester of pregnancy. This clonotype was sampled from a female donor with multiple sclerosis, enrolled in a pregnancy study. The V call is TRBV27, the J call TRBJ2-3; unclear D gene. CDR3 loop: CASSLLAASTDTQYF. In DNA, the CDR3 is TGTGCCAGCAGTTTATTAGCAGCTAGCACAGATACGCAGTATTTT.